Given below is one TCR beta chain in context. The sample belongs to a study of blood T cell repertoires in COVID-19. Study as a whole: COVID-19 samples, acute and convalescent, were from the United States, Italy and Spain. Sources were T cells, B-cell-depleted T cells, or PBMCs; the material itself was cDNA or gDNA.

In the authors' methods: Amplification from reference gene primers served as the basis for estimated nucleated cell counts. Here immunoSEQ multiplex PCR was the method, and the copy in TCRdb shows in-frame clones only, minus some. That table gives V, J and clone size, and the DNA gave D and trimming. This table holds some 200,000 clones, just under 85% found once. Germline CDR1 and CDR2: WNHNN and SYGVQD (reference sequence). With 2 bases clipped from V and 0 bases from J, the junction kept 4 bases outside the gene matches. CDR3 length: 16 amino acids. This sequence joins TRBV10-1 and TRBJ2-3; 8 bases match TRBD2. The TCR comes from a human donor with acute or convalescent COVID-19. The donor label of this sample is uncertain. The specimen was peripheral blood. The DNA of the CDR3 is TGCGCCAGCAGTGAGCCGGGCGGGAGGAGCACAGATACGCAGTATTTT. Protein product: CASSEPGGRSTDTQYF.